This TCR beta chain derives from a study of shared clonotypes between healthy human individuals. A 200 ng quantity of DNA, tens of thousands of T cell genomes, went into the sorted-subset replicate PCRs. Measured with immunoSEQ multiplex PCR; TCRdb has only the in-frame clones, and not every one. Among about 1.1 million clones listed, roughly 77% were seen once. About this clone itself: Its target is not known.

General observations from the study: Clonotypes not shared had lower generation probabilities than those common to all four donors.

V lost 2 bases and J 7 bases, leaving 15 bases between the germline ends. CDR1 is SEHNR, CDR2 FQNEAQ, per germline (reference sequence). The CDR3 is made up of 14 amino acids. This chain joins TRBV7-9 and TRBJ2-7, with D maybe TRBD2 (6 bases). This TCR came from a man younger than 35 in good health. Some clones in this sample may be carry-over from other donors' samples. Sequenced input: memory CD4+ T cells from PBMCs. Subset denoted: CD45RA-negative fraction. CDR3 protein: CASSLTYGGMEQYF. The CDR3 DNA sequence: TGTGCCAGCAGCTTAACTTATGGAGGGATGGAGCAGTACTTC.